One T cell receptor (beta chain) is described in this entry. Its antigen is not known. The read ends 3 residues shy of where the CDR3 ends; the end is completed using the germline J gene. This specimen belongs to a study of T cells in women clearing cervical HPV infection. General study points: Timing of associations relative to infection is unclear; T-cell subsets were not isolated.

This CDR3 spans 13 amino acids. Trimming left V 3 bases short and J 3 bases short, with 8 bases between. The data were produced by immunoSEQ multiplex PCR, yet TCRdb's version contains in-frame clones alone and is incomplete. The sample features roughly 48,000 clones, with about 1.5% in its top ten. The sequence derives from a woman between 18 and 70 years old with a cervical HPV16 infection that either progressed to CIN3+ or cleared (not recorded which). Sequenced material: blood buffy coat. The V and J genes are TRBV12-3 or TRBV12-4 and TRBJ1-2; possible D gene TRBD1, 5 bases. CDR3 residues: CASSLQQDYGYTF. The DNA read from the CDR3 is TGTGCCAGCAGTTTGCAACAGGACTATGGC.